The 17 T cell receptor beta chains reported below all come from one sample, sequenced in a study of esophageal squamous cell carcinoma under preoperative chemotherapy. The time point was: after preoperative PTX-NDP chemotherapy. TCRdb re-called the PCR reads with MiXCR, one entry per CDR3 protein. Of some 30,000 distinct CDR3 sequences in the sample, around half were seen once. Collection of the sample occurred from a patient given preoperative chemotherapy. Receptor source: a human donor with esophageal squamous cell carcinoma. The donor label of this sample is uncertain.

This clonotype has at least ten counts. The V call is TRBV7-2, the J call TRBJ2-3; D is uncertain. This CDR3 comprises 14 residues. Germline V gene data show CDR1 as SGHTA and CDR2 as FQGNSA. V lost 5 bases, J lost 2 bases, and 11 bases lay in between. The CDR3 DNA sequence: TGTGCCAGCAGCCCGCTAGAAACCACAGATACGCAGTATTTT. Translation: CASSPLETTDTQYF.

The sample holds one count of this clonotype. Germline and junction disagree at one end, which may indicate a read error. This chain links TRBV7-2 with TRBJ2-4; 8 bases map to TRBD2. The CDR3 sequence is 15 residues long. The germline gives CDR1 SGHTA, CDR2 FQGNSA. The CDR3 region is CASSSGGWATDIQYF. CDR3 coding DNA: TGTGCCAGCAGCTCGGGGGGGTGGGCCACAGACATTCAGTATTTC.

The chain combines TRBV7-6 with TRBJ2-5; no firm D call. The CDR3 has 14 amino acids. From germline, CDR1 is SGHVS and CDR2 FNYEAQ. Trimming left V 3 bases short and J 5 bases short, with 13 bases between. The CDR3 nucleotides are TGTGCCAGCAGCTTCTCCAGCGATTCGGAGACCCAGTACTTC. The encoded protein is CASSFSSDSETQYF.

The J gene is TRBJ2-7, the V gene TRBV11-2, with 8 positions matching TRBD1. This CDR3 comprises 16 residues. From germline, CDR1 is SGHAT and CDR2 FQNNGV. With 3 bases clipped from V and 2 bases from J, the junction kept 9 bases outside the gene matches. CDR3 loop: CASSLATGGYPYEQYF. CDR3 DNA sequence: TGTGCCAGCAGCTTGGCCACAGGGGGGTATCCCTACGAGCAGTACTTC.

The table lists this clonotype with a few counts. The chain links TRBV6-2 or TRBV6-3 to TRBJ2-7; 7 bases are shared with TRBD1. Trimming removed 6 bases from V and 4 bases from J; junction bases left unmatched: 6. From germline, CDR1 is MNHEY and CDR2 SVGEGT. CDR3 length: 13 amino acids. CDR3 amino acids: CASRDRRIYEQYF. The CDR3 bases are TGTGCCAGCAGGGACAGGAGGATTTACGAGCAGTACTTC.

About this clonotype itself: Its ends do not fully match the called genes, so a read error is possible. The chain has TRBV7-9 and TRBJ2-4; a weak D match, TRBD1 (5 bases). This CDR3 comprises 12 residues. Germline V gene lookup returns CDR1 SEHNR and CDR2 FQNEAQ (reference sequence). The CDR3 sequence is CAGSRDLDIQYF. As DNA, the CDR3 is TGTGCCGGCAGCCGTGACCTGGACATCCAGTACTTC. Using reference TRBV7-9 and TRBJ2-4 for the parts outside the CDR3, the full variable domain is DTGVSQNPRHKITKRGQNVTFRCDPISEHNRLYWYRQTLGQGPEFLTYFQNEAQLEKSRLLSDRFSAERPKGSFSTLEIQRTEQGDSAMYLCAGSRDLDIQYFGAGTRLSVL.

V and J are TRBV7-3 and TRBJ2-5; 9 bases match TRBD2. This CDR3 contains 17 residues. Germline V gene data show CDR1 as SGHTA and CDR2 as FQGTGA. Trimming took 5 bases from V and 11 from J; bases not matched to a gene: 21. CDR3 bases: TGTGCCAGCAGCCTCGGGCTGGGGCGGGGGGGCGGAGATACGCAGTACTTC. Translated: CASSLGLGRGGGDTQYF.

The chain employs TRBV20-1 and TRBJ2-3; 10 bases map to TRBD1. The CDR3 totals 16 residues. V shed 1 base, J shed 3 bases, and the junction held 7 bases outside the gene matches. Germline CDR1 DFQATT, CDR2 SNEGSKA (reference sequence). CDR3 coding DNA: TGCAGTGCTAGAGCCCTTGGACAGGGGGAAACAGATACGCAGTATTTT. Translation gives CSARALGQGETDTQYF.

The chain combines TRBV4-3 with TRBJ2-5; D may be TRBD1 or TRBD2 (5 bases each). The J call could be wrong; TRBJ2-7 is a better fit for the DNA end. The germline V gene has CDR1 LGHNA and CDR2 YSLEER. The CDR3 contains 15 residues. The CDR3 DNA reads TGCGCCAGCAGCCAAGAAAGTCCGGGGCCCTACGAGCAGTACTTC. It specifies CASSQESPGPYEQYF.

In regard to this clonotype: Relative to the germline gene, one junction end is altered; a read error may explain this. The gene calls are TRBV6-1 and TRBJ2-1; D is uncertain. Germline V gene sequence: CDR1 MNHNS, CDR2 SASEGT. CDR3 length equals 13 residues. DNA for the CDR3: TGTGCCAGCAGCCGACGGAAAACAGACACGCAGTTCTTT. This gives the protein CASSRRKTDTQFF.

The rearrangement joins TRBV7-7 to TRBJ2-5, with D possibly being TRBD1 or TRBD2 (5 bases each). This CDR3 has 14 amino acids. Germline assignment: CDR1 SSHAT and CDR2 FNYEAQ (reference sequence). V lost 5 bases, J lost 4 bases, and 14 bases lay in between. The CDR3 region is CASSPRETRETQYF. In DNA form, the CDR3 reads TGTGCCAGCAGCCCCAGGGAGACGAGAGAGACCCAGTACTTC.

This clonotype turned up a few times. Sequence at one end of the junction differs from germline and may be a read error. The chain employs TRBV5-4 and TRBJ2-1; the match to TRBD1 covers 10 bases. CDR3 length: 11 residues. CDR1 and CDR2 from the germline V gene are SGHNT and YYREEE (reference sequence). CDR3 amino acids: CASSRGDRGLF. In DNA form, the CDR3 reads TGTGCCAGCAGCCGCGGGGACAGGGGCCTTTTC.

This clonotype was found many times. The CDR3 reads CASSPGLAQTETQYF. As DNA, the CDR3 is TGTGCCAGCAGCCCTGGACTAGCACAAACGGAGACCCAGTACTTC. J is TRBJ2-5 and V is TRBV7-2, with 8 bases that match TRBD2. Germline lookup yields CDR1 SGHTA and CDR2 FQGNSA. The length of the CDR3 is 15 residues. V gave up 5 bases and J gave up 5 bases; unmatched junction bases: 10.

A word on this clonotype: One end of the junction is discordant with germline, which a read error may explain. This chain connects TRBV7-7 to TRBJ2-4; 7 nucleotides align to TRBD1. The CDR3 has 15 residues. Germline V lookup: CDR1 SSHAT, CDR2 FNYEAQ (reference sequence). The CDR3 region is CARGLGDSFKDTQYF. CDR3 bases: TGTGCTAGGGGCTTAGGGGACAGCTTCAAAGATACCCAGTATTTC.

This clonotype was seen many times. A clone one base away is much larger, so this may be a read error. The gene calls are TRBV12-3 or TRBV12-4 and TRBJ2-1, with D uncertain. CDR3 length: 13 amino acids. V was clipped by 3 bases and J by 13 bases, with 16 bases between them. The DNA for the CDR3 is TGTGCCAGCAGTTTGTCTCCTCAAGAGACCCAGTTCTTC. Amino acid sequence: CASSLSPQETQFF.

The genes are TRBV7-2 and TRBJ1-1; perhaps TRBD1 as D (6 bases). The V and J ends lost 5 bases and 3 bases respectively, with 28 bases between them. The CDR3 has 19 amino acids. Germline-derived CDR1 and CDR2 are SGHTA and FQGNSA. CDR3 in amino acids: CASSVVGGPAGSGDTEAFF. CDR3 coding DNA: TGTGCCAGCAGCGTAGTAGGGGGTCCGGCAGGGAGCGGGGACACTGAAGCTTTCTTT.

The J gene is TRBJ2-3, the V gene TRBV20-1, with 16 nucleotides matching TRBD2. The CDR3 runs 16 residues. In germline, CDR1 is DFQATT, CDR2 SNEGSKA (reference sequence). Unmatched junction bases numbered 3, after V lost 5 bases and J lost 1 base. CDR3 sequence reads: CSAEGLAGGRTDTQYF. For the CDR3, the DNA is TGCAGTGCTGAGGGACTAGCGGGGGGGCGCACAGATACGCAGTATTTT.